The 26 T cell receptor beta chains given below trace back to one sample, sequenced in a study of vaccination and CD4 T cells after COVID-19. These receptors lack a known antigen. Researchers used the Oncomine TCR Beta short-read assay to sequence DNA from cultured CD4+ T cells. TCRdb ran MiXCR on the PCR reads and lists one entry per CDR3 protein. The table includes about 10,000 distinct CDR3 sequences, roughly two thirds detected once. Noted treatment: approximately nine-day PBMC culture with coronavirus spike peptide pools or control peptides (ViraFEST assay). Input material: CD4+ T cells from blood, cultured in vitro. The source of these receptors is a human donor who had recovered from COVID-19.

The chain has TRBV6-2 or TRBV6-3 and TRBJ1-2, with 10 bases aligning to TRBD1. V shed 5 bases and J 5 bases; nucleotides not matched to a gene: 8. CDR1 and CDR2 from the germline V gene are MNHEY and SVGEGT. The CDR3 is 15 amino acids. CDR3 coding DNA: TGTGCCAGCAGTGAGACAGGGGGCGCACGGTATGGCTACACCTTC. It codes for CASSETGGARYGYTF.

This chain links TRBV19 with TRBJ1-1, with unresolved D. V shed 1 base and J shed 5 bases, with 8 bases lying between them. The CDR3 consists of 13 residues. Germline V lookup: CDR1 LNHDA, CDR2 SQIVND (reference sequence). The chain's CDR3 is CASSIAVETEAFF. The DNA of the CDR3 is TGTGCCAGTAGTATAGCGGTTGAGACTGAAGCTTTCTTT.

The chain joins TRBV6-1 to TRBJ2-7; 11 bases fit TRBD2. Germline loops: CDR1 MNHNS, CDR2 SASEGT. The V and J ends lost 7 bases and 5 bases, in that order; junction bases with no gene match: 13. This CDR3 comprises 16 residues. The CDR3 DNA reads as TGTGCCAGCACCACGGACTTAGCGGGAGGGCCCCACGAGCAGTACTTC. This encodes CASTTDLAGGPHEQYF.

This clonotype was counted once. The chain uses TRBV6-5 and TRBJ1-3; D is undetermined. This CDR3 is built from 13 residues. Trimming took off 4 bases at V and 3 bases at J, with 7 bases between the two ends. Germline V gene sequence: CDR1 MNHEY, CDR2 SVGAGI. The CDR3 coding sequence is TGTGCCAGCAGTTCCCCGTTTGGAAACACCATATATTTT. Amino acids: CASSSPFGNTIYF.

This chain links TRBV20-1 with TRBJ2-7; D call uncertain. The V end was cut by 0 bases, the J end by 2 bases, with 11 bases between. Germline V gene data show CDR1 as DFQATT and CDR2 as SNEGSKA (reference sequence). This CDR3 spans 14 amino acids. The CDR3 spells CSARDGGSTYEQYF. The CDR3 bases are TGCAGTGCTAGAGATGGTGGGTCCACCTACGAGCAGTACTTC.

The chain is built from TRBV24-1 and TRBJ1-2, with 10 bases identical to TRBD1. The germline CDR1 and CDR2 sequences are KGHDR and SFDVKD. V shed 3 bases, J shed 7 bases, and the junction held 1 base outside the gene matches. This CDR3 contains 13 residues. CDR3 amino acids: CATSDGDRGGYTF. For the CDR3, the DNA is TGTGCCACCAGTGATGGGGACAGGGGTGGCTACACCTTC.

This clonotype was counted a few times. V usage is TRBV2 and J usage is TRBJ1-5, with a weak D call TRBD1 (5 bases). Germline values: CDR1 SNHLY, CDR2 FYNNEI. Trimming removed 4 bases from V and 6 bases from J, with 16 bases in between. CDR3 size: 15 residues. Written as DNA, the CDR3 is TGTGCCAGCAGTGCAGGGACCGCGGATGGTCAGCCCCAGCATTTT. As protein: CASSAGTADGQPQHF.

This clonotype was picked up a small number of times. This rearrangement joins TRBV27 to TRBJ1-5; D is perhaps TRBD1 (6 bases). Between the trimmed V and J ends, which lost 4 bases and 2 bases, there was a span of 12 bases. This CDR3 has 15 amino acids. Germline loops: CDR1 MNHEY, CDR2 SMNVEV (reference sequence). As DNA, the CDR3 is TGTGCCAGCAGTTCCGGGGGGCGAGGCAATCAGCCCCAGCATTTT. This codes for CASSSGGRGNQPQHF.

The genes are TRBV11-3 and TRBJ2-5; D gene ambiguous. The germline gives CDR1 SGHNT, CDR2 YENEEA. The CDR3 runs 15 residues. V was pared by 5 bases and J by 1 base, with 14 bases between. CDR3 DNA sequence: TGTGCCAGCAGCCCTACGACCATAATCCAAGAGACCCAGTACTTC. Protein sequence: CASSPTTIIQETQYF.

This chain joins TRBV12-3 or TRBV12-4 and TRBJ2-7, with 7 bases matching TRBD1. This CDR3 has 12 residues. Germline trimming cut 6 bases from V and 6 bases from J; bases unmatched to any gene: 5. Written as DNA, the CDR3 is TGTGCCAGCAGCTTGGGACAGATCGAGCAGTACTTC. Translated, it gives CASSLGQIEQYF.

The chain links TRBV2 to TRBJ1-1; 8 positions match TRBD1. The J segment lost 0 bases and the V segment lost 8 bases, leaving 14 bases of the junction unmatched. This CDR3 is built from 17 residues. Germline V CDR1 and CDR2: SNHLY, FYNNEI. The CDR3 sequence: CASSEGPGGSLNTEAFF. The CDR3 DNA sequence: TGTGCCAGCTCCGAGGGACCAGGGGGCAGCTTGAACACTGAAGCTTTCTTT.

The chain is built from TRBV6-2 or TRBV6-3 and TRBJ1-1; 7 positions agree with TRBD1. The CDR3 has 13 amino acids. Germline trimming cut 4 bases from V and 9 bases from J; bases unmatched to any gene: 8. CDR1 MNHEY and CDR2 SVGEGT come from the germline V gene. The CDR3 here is CASSFKRDSKAFF. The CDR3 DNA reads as TGTGCCAGCAGTTTCAAACGGGACAGCAAAGCTTTCTTT.

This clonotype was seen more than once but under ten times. The CDR3 bases are TGTGCCACCAGTGACTCCCCAGACTCGGCCAGTGAATATGGCTACACCTTC. This gives the protein CATSDSPDSASEYGYTF. V and J are TRBV24-1 and TRBJ1-2; unclear D gene. The CDR3 has 17 amino acids. The germline gives CDR1 KGHDR, CDR2 SFDVKD. V was shortened by 4 bases and J by 5 bases, with 22 bases between the two germline ends.

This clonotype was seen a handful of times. CDR3: CASSYTGARGTEAFF. The CDR3, as DNA: TGTGCCAGCAGTTACACAGGAGCCCGGGGCACTGAAGCTTTCTTT. This chain links TRBV6-7 with TRBJ1-1; D is perhaps TRBD1 (5 bases). TRBV6-7 is an ORF for which the function is uncertain. The V end was cut by 2 bases, the J end by 4 bases, with 14 bases between. The CDR3 runs to 15 residues.

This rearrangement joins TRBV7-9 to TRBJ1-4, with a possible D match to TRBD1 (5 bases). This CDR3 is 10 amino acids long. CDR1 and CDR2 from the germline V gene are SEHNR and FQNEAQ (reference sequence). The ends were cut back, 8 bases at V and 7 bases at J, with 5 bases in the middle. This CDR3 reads CASGGEKLFF. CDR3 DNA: TGTGCCAGCGGGGGTGAAAAACTGTTTTTT. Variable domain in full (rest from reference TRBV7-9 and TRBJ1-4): DTGVSQNPRHKITKRGQNVTFRCDPISEHNRLYWYRQTLGQGPEFLTYFQNEAQLEKSRLLSDRFSAERPKGSFSTLEIQRTEQGDSAMYLCASGGEKLFFGSGTQLSVL.

The CDR3: CASSFLNGAGETQYF. The CDR3 nucleotides read TGTGCCAGCAGCTTTTTGAACGGGGCAGGAGAGACCCAGTACTTC. This rearrangement joins TRBV7-2 to TRBJ2-5; D possibly matches TRBD1 or TRBD2 (5 bases each). Germline V lookup: CDR1 SGHTA, CDR2 FQGNSA. Trimming pared 3 bases from V and 4 bases from J, leaving 15 bases between. The CDR3 spans 15 residues.

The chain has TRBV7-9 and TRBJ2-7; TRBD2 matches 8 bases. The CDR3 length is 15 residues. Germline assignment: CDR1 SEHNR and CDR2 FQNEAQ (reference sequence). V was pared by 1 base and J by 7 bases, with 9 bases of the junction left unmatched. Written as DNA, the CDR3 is TGTGCCAGCAGCTTAGACCCGGGAGGGCCGATTGAGCAGTACTTC. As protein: CASSLDPGGPIEQYF.

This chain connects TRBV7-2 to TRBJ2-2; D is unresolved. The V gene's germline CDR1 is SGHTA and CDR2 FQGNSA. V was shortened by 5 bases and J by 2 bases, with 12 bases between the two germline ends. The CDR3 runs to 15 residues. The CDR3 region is CASSPTGLNTGELFF. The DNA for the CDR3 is TGTGCCAGCAGCCCAACGGGCCTAAACACCGGGGAGCTGTTTTTT.

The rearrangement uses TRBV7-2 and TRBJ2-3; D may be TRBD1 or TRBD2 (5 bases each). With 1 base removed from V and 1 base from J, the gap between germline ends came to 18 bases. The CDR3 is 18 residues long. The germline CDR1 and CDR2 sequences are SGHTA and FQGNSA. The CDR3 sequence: CASSLVGATNSRTDTQYF. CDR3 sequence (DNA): TGTGCCAGCAGCTTAGTCGGGGCAACTAACTCACGCACAGATACGCAGTATTTT.

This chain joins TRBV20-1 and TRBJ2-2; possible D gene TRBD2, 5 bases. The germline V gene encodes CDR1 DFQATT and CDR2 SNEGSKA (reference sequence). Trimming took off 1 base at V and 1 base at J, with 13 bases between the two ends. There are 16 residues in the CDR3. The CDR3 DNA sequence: TGCAGTGCTAGAGCCCCACCCAGCGGGAACACCGGGGAGCTGTTTTTT. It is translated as CSARAPPSGNTGELFF.

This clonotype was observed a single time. In nucleotides, the CDR3 is TGTGCCAGCAGCTTCGAAGGGGGGGTCCAAGAGACCCAGTACTTC. Translating it yields CASSFEGGVQETQYF. The V gene is TRBV11-2, the J gene TRBJ2-5; weak D call: TRBD2 (7 bases). Germline CDR1 SGHAT, CDR2 FQNNGV. V lost 3 bases, J lost 1 base, and 12 bases lay in between. The CDR3 is 15 amino acids.

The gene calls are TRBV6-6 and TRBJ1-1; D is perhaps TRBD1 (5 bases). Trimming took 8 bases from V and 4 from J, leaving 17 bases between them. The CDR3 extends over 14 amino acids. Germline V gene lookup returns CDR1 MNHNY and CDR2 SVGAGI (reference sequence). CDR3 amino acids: CASHQGRLGTEAFF. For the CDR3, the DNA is TGTGCCAGCCACCAGGGACGACTGGGCACTGAAGCTTTCTTT.

Written as DNA, the CDR3 is TGTGCCATCACCCAGGACAGGGGCCAAGAGACCCAGTACTTC. Translation: CAITQDRGQETQYF. The V gene is TRBV10-3, the J gene TRBJ2-5, with 9 nucleotides matching TRBD1. Losses at the gene ends were 7 bases for V and 1 base for J; bases not matched to a gene: 4. Germline V gene data show CDR1 as ENHRY and CDR2 as SYGVKD. This CDR3 comprises 14 residues.

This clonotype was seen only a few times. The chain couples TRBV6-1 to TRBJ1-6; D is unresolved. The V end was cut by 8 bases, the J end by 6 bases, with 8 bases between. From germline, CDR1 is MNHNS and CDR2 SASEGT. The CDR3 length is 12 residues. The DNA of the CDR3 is TGTGCCAGCTGGGCAGCTAATTCACCCCTCCACTTT. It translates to CASWAANSPLHF.

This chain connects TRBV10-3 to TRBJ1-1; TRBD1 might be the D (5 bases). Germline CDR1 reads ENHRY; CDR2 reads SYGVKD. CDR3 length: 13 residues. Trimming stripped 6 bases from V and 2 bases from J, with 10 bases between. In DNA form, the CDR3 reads TGTGCCATCAGGGGACCCCTCAACACTGAAGCTTTCTTT. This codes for CAIRGPLNTEAFF.

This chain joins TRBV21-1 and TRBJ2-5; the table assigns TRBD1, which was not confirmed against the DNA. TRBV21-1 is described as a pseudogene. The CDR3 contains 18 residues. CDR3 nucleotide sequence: TGTGCCAGCAGCAATGAGGTAACGGCAGGGGTATCCCAAGAGACCCAGTACTTC. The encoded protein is CASSNEVTAGVSQETQYF.